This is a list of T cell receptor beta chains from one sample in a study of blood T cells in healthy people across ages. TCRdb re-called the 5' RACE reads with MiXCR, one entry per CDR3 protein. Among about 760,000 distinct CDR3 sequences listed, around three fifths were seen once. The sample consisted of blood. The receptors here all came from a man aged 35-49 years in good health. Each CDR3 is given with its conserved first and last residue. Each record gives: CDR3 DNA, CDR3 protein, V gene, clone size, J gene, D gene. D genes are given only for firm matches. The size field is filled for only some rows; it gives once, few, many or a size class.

TGTGCCAGCAGACCTGGACAGGGTTCCTATGGCGGCTACACCTTC	CASRPGQGSYGGYTF	TRBV12-3/TRBV12-4	-	TRBJ1-2	TRBD1
TGTGCCAGCAGTTACTCGAGAGCCTACGCCTACGAGCAGTACTTC	CASSYSRAYAYEQYF	TRBV6-6	-	TRBJ2-7	-
TGTGCCAGCAGCTTAGGGGGTAGCATCTACGAGCAGTACTTC	CASSLGGSIYEQYF	TRBV7-2	-	TRBJ2-7	-
TGTGCCAGCAGCTATCTAGCGGGAGTGACGTTGGATACGCAGTATTTT	CASSYLAGVTLDTQYF	TRBV5-6	-	TRBJ2-3	TRBD2
TGCAGTGCCCGAGCGCGGGAGGGGACAAGGGAGCAGTACTTC	CSARAREGTREQYF	TRBV20-1	few	TRBJ2-7	TRBD2
TGTGCCAGCAGCCCTCACAGGGGTCTAGCCGAGCAGTACTTC	CASSPHRGLAEQYF	TRBV7-2	-	TRBJ2-7	TRBD1
TGTGCCAGCAGTTTCCAAGGACAGCGCCACGAGCAGTACTTC	CASSFQGQRHEQYF	TRBV6-2/TRBV6-3	-	TRBJ2-7	-
TGTGCCAGCAGTTTTGGGGTTGCCTACGAGCAGTACTTC	CASSFGVAYEQYF	TRBV12-3/TRBV12-4	-	TRBJ2-7	-
TGTGCCAGCAGTTACCTAGGGGCAGGGGGCGTTGAGACCCAGTACTTC	CASSYLGAGGVETQYF	TRBV6-5	-	TRBJ2-5	TRBD1
TGTGCCAGCAGCCAAGTATTTAAGGTGGGGGGCCGGGCCAAAAACATTCAGTACTTC	CASSQVFKVGGRAKNIQYF	TRBV3-1	-	TRBJ2-4	-
TGCGCCAGCAGCCAGAGCCATTCGAGCGGTTGGAGCTCCTACGAGCAGTACTTC	CASSQSHSSGWSSYEQYF	TRBV4-3	many	TRBJ2-7	-
TGTGCCAGCAGCTGGGACACCGGATACTCCTACGAGCAGTACTTC	CASSWDTGYSYEQYF	TRBV11-2	-	TRBJ2-7	-
TGCAGTGCTGGAGACCCCTCCCCGGGGGGCCGAGTCACAGATACGCAGTATTTT	CSAGDPSPGGRVTDTQYF	TRBV20-1	-	TRBJ2-3	-
TGCGCCAGCAGCTTGGCTAGCGGGGAGGAGAATGAGCAGTTCTTC	CASSLASGEENEQFF	TRBV5-1	-	TRBJ2-1	TRBD2
TGCAGTGCCAGACTCGGGGACTATGGCTACACCTTC	CSARLGDYGYTF	TRBV20-1	few	TRBJ1-2	-
TGCAGTGCTAGAGATCCCGGTGGTGAGCAGTTCTTC	CSARDPGGEQFF	TRBV20-1	-	TRBJ2-1	-
TGCAGTGCTCCCTGGGGGGGGACTCTCTACAATGGGCAGTTCTTC	CSAPWGGTLYNGQFF	TRBV20-1	-	TRBJ2-1	TRBD2
TGCAGTGCTAGAGAGCGGGAAGCTTTCTTT	CSAREREAFF	TRBV20-1	-	TRBJ1-1	-
TGCGCCAGCAGGAAAGGGACTAGCGGGGGGGCCGGGTTTCTAGATACGCAGTATTTT	CASRKGTSGGAGFLDTQYF	TRBV10-2	-	TRBJ2-3	TRBD2
TGTGCCAGCAGCTTGGTCATTAGTTCCCACGAGCAGTACTTC	CASSLVISSHEQYF	TRBV5-6	-	TRBJ2-7	-
TGCAGTGCTAGAGATCGGACCAGCCTAGGTCTGTACTTC	CSARDRTSLGLYF	TRBV20-1	-	TRBJ2-7	-
TGTGCCAGTCACAGAGAAAGCACAGATACGCAGTATTTT	CASHRESTDTQYF	TRBV28	-	TRBJ2-3	-
TGTGCCAGCAGGGATGCGGTCCCCGGAGGCGAGCAGTACTTC	CASRDAVPGGEQYF	TRBV7-9	few	TRBJ2-7	-
TGCGCCAGCAGCTTGGCCGGGACACCTACCTACAATGAGCAGTTCTTC	CASSLAGTPTYNEQFF	TRBV5-1	-	TRBJ2-1	-
TGTGCCAGCAGCTTAGGCGTGGGGCCGGCAGATACGCAGTATTTT	CASSLGVGPADTQYF	TRBV11-2	-	TRBJ2-3	-
TGCAGTGCTAAAGGACTAGCGGGAACCACAGATACGCAGTATTTT	CSAKGLAGTTDTQYF	TRBV20-1	many	TRBJ2-3	TRBD2
TGTGCCAGCAGTCCAAGACAGGGAACGCAGTATGGCTACACCTTC	CASSPRQGTQYGYTF	TRBV12-3/TRBV12-4	-	TRBJ1-2	TRBD1
TGTGCCAGCAGTATAATGCAGGGGAGAGGTACAGATACGCAGTATTTT	CASSIMQGRGTDTQYF	TRBV27	-	TRBJ2-3	-